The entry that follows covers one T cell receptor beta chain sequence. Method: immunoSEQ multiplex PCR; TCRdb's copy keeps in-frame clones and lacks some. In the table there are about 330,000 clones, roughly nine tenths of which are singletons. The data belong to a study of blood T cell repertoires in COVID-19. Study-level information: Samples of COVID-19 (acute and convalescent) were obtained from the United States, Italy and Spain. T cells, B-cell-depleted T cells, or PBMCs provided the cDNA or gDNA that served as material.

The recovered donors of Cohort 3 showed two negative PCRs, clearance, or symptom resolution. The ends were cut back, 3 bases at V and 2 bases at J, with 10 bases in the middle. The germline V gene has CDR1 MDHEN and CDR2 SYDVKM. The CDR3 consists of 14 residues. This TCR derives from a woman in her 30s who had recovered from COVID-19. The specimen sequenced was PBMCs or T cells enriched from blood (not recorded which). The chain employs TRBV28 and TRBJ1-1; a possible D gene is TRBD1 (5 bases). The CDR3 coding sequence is TGTGCCAGCAGTTTGGCGGGGGTAAACACTGAAGCTTTCTTT. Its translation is CASSLAGVNTEAFF.